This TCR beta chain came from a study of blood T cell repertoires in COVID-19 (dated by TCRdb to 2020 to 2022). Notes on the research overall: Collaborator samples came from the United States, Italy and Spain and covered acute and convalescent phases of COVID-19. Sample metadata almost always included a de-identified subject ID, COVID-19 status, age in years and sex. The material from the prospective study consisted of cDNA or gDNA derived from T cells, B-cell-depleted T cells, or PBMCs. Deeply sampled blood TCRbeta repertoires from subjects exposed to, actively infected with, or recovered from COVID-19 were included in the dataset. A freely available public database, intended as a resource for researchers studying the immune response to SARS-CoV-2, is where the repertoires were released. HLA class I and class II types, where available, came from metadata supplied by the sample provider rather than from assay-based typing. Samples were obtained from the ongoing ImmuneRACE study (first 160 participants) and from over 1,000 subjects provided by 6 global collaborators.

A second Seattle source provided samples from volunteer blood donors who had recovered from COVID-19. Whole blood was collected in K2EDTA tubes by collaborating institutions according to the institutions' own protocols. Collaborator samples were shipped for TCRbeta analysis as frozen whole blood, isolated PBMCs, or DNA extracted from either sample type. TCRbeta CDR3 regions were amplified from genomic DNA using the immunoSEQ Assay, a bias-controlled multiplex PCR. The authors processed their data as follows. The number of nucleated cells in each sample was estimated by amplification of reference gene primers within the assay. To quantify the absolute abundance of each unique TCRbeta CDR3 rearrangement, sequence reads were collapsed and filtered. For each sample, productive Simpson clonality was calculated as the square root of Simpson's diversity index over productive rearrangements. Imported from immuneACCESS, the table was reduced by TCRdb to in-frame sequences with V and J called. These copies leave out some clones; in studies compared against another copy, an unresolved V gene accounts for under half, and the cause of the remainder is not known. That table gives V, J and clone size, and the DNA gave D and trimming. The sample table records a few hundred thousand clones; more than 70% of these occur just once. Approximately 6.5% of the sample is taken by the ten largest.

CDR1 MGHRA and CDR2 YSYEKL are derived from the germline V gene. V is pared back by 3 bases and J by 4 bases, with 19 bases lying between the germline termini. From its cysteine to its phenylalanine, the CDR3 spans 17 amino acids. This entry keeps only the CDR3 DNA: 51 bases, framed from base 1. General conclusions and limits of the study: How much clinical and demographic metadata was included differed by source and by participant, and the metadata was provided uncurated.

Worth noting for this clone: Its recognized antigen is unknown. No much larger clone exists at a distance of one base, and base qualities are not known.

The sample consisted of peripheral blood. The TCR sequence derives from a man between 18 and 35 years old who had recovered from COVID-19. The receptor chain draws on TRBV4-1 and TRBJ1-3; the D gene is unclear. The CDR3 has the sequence CASSHMLPPREGNTIYF. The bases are TGCGCCAGCAGCCACATGCTCCCCCCTCGGGAGGGAAACACCATATATTTT.